The T cell receptor (beta chain) under discussion was sequenced for a study of T cell repertoires in cytomegalovirus infection (dated by TCRdb to about 2019). For context, the study as a whole: Recently identified HLA-C-restricted CMV epitopes, whose presentation resists viral immunomodulation, were targeted by peptide stimulations together with well-studied HLA-B-restricted epitopes. The HLA type of each donor mattered for the analysis, because public TCR beta signatures pointed to carriage of CMV infection along with the matching HLA type.

The meaning of the sample's treatment or condition label: in vitro stimulation with specific CMV peptide epitopes to enrich CMV-specific T cells. On the study overall, not on this receptor specifically: In both this cohort and an independent cohort of some 380 donors, the cumulative frequency of public TCR beta family members distinguished carriers of CMV infection plus the relevant HLA type. The ex vivo response was dominated by HLA-C-restricted CMV-specific TCR beta clonotypes, which also provided the single most frequent clonotype in two of eight donors.

Data came from an Illumina HiSeq 1500. TCRdb trimmed public reads at Q25 via fastp, called clones via MiXCR and kept in-frame beta chains. A single entry per CDR3 protein holds the most common genes and DNA from its merged rows. Here the sample has some 900,000 distinct CDR3 sequences; roughly 33% occur a single time. Over 10% of the sample is held by the ten biggest clonotypes. Remarks on this clonotype: The antigen this receptor binds is unknown. No much larger clone exists at a distance of one base, and base qualities are not known.

The germline V gene gives CDR1 as SGHVS and CDR2 as FNYEAQ. The CDR3, from cysteine to phenylalanine, totals 14 residues. Of the read, only the CDR3 DNA is kept; its 42 bases are in frame from base 1. The germline V and J ends show losses of 5 bases and 3 bases respectively, and no gene match explains 3 bases of the junction. The sequence links TRBV7-6 to TRBJ1-1, with 10 central nucleotides matching TRBD1. The sequence was obtained from a human donor in good health (CMV status not recorded). Some clones in this sample may be carry-over from other donors' samples. Sequencing was performed on cultured CD8+ T cells from PBMCs, taken from culture after CMV antigen stimulation. The DNA is TGTGCCAGCAGCGTGGGACAGGGGTACACTGAAGCTTTCTTT. This encodes CASSVGQGYTEAFF.